The entry below gives a single TCR beta chain sequence along with its context. Its antigen is unidentified. The sample originates from a study of shared clonotypes between healthy human individuals. At the level of the study: CD4 naive cells filled three plates per donor, CD4 memory three, CD8 naive two and CD8 memory one.

At a deep level, the assay was run. This table comes from immunoSEQ multiplex PCR, and its TCRdb copy is limited to in-frame clones, with some not included. Of just over 2,000,000 clones in the sample, approximately 95% were seen once. Trimming pared 1 base from V and 0 bases from J, leaving 5 bases between. The CDR3 totals 14 residues. Germline CDR1 reads SGHTS; CDR2 reads YDEGEE. Study conclusions and caveats: The study generally estimated greater richness for naive than memory subsets. For naive CD4 cells, 5% to 6.5% of clonotypes were shared across a handful of donors.

Sample: naive CD4+ T cells sorted from blood. Subset defined: CD45RA+ positively selected. The TCR was taken from a man aged 18 to 29 in good health. The V gene is TRBV5-8, the J gene TRBJ1-5; D gene unclear. CDR3 sequence: CASSLQNSNQPQHF. The CDR3 DNA sequence: TGTGCCAGCAGCTTGCAGAATAGCAATCAGCCCCAGCATTTT.